One sample yielded the 21 T cell receptor beta chains listed below, sequenced in a study of vaccination and CD4 T cells after COVID-19. CD4+ T cells that had been cultured provided DNA sequenced with the Oncomine TCR Beta short-read assay. TCRdb reanalysed the PCR reads using MiXCR and keeps one entry per CDR3 protein. Of fewer than 9,000 distinct CDR3 sequences in the sample, approximately 59% were seen once. Treatment described: roughly ten-day PBMC culture with coronavirus spike peptide pools or control peptides (ViraFEST assay). Prior to the COVID-19 pandemic (2011-2018), the unexposed donor's CD4+ T cells were collected. These receptors' antigens are unknown. The sequenced material came from CD4+ T cells from blood, cultured in vitro. These receptors were taken from a human donor in good health.

This chain uses TRBV10-3 with TRBJ1-1, with D possibly TRBD1 on 6 matching bases. The germline V gene encodes CDR1 ENHRY and CDR2 SYGVKD. Trimming took off 6 bases at V and 0 bases at J, with 14 bases between the two ends. The CDR3 contains 15 residues. CDR3 sequence (DNA): TGTGCCATCAGCGCAGGGGATATCATGAACACTGAAGCTTTCTTT. This sequence encodes CAISAGDIMNTEAFF.

This clonotype was counted only a few times. The CDR3 nucleotides read TGCAGTGCTAGTCGCGAATCGGGCGATAAGCTGTTTTTT. Protein sequence: CSASRESGDKLFF. This chain connects TRBV20-1 to TRBJ2-2; D not resolved. The CDR3 is 13 amino acids. In germline, CDR1 is DFQATT, CDR2 SNEGSKA (reference sequence). V shed 3 bases and J shed 12 bases, with 17 bases lying between them.

This rearrangement joins TRBV7-9 to TRBJ1-1; 8 bases line up with TRBD1. The germline V gene has CDR1 SEHNR and CDR2 FQNEAQ (reference sequence). The CDR3 covers 16 residues. After removal of 5 bases from V and 7 bases from J, the junction contained 15 bases not matched to a gene. CDR3 sequence (DNA): TGTGCCAGCAGCACTACCGGGACAGGCGTTCAGATTGAAGCTTTCTTT. It specifies CASSTTGTGVQIEAFF.

The chain has TRBV11-2 and TRBJ1-1; 8 nucleotides match TRBD1. CDR1 is SGHAT and CDR2 is FQNNGV in the germline V gene. V was pared by 5 bases and J by 2 bases, with 4 bases of the junction left unmatched. The CDR3 runs to 14 residues. The CDR3 here is CASSPDRGNTEAFF. In DNA form, the CDR3 reads TGTGCCAGCAGCCCCGACAGGGGAAACACTGAAGCTTTCTTT.

V usage is TRBV25-1 and J usage is TRBJ2-3, with D hard to call. Trimming shortened V by 3 bases and J by 3 bases, and 4 bases separated the two germline ends. Germline values: CDR1 MGHDK, CDR2 SYGVNS. This CDR3 is 12 amino acids long. DNA for the CDR3: TGTGCCAGCAGTGATAGGACAGATACGCAGTATTTT. It encodes CASSDRTDTQYF.

Written as DNA, the CDR3 is TGTGCCAGCAGCTTCCAGGAAAGTTCACCCCTCCACTTT. Residues: CASSFQESSPLHF. The chain uses TRBV5-5 and TRBJ1-6; D unresolved. Germline CDR1 SGHKS, CDR2 YYEKEE (reference sequence). V shed 2 bases and J shed 9 bases, with 9 bases lying between them. The CDR3 covers 13 residues.

The chain carries TRBV6-1 and TRBJ1-2; D may be TRBD1 (5 bases). The CDR3 runs 12 residues. Germline-derived CDR1 and CDR2 are MNHNS and SASEGT. V gave up 7 bases and J gave up 5 bases, with 11 bases separating them. CDR3 bases: TGTGCCAGCAACGAAAGGGGTTATGGCTACACCTTC. This gives the protein CASNERGYGYTF.

The chain uses TRBV20-1 and TRBJ2-7, with D possibly TRBD1 on 6 matching bases. This CDR3 has 14 amino acids. Germline values: CDR1 DFQATT, CDR2 SNEGSKA (reference sequence). Trimming shortened V by 0 bases and J by 2 bases, and 11 bases separated the two germline ends. Here the CDR3 reads CSARDDRTAYEQYF. DNA of the CDR3: TGCAGTGCTAGAGATGACAGGACTGCCTACGAGCAGTACTTC.

The chain combines TRBV6-1 with TRBJ2-7; 13 positions match TRBD2. J was trimmed by 2 bases and V by 3 bases; bases with no gene match: 10. CDR3 length equals 18 residues. Germline CDR1 MNHNS, CDR2 SASEGT. CDR3 sequence (DNA): TGTGCCAGCAGTGATAGGACTAGCGGGAGTCCCGAAACCTACGAGCAGTACTTC. Amino acid sequence: CASSDRTSGSPETYEQYF.

The chain couples TRBV6-2 or TRBV6-3 to TRBJ2-2; maybe TRBD1 (5 bases). CDR1 is MNHEY and CDR2 is SVGEGT in the germline V gene. This CDR3 comprises 14 residues. Trimming took 5 bases from V and 4 from J, leaving 11 bases between them. The CDR3 coding sequence is TGTGCCAGCAGTCCTGACAGTAGCACCGGGGAGCTGTTTTTT. As protein: CASSPDSSTGELFF.

The chain recombines TRBV28 with TRBJ2-5, with D perhaps given as TRBD1 or TRBD2 (5 bases each). CDR1 MDHEN and CDR2 SYDVKM come from the germline V gene. The CDR3 has 14 residues. Between the trimmed V and J ends, which lost 3 bases and 6 bases, there was a span of 14 bases. CDR3 coding DNA: TGTGCCAGCAGTTTTCCAGGGAGCGGCCAGACCCAGTACTTC. It codes for CASSFPGSGQTQYF.

The V gene is TRBV7-6, the J gene TRBJ2-1; D ambiguous. The length of the CDR3 is 13 residues. Germline V gene sequence: CDR1 SGHVS, CDR2 FNYEAQ. The ends were cut back, 5 bases at V and 0 bases at J, with 5 bases in the middle. The CDR3 coding sequence is TGTGCCAGCAGCCCTCTCTCCTACAATGAGCAGTTCTTC. Its translation: CASSPLSYNEQFF. Using reference TRBV7-6 and TRBJ2-1 for the parts outside the CDR3, the full variable domain is GAGVSQSPRYKVTKRGQDVALRCDPISGHVSLYWYRQALGQGPEFLTYFNYEAQQDKSGLPNDRFSAERPEGSISTLTIQRTEQRDSAMYRCASSPLSYNEQFFGPGTRLTVL.

This chain joins TRBV5-4 and TRBJ2-5; maybe TRBD1 (6 bases). V was pared by 3 bases and J by 2 bases, with 8 bases between. In germline, CDR1 is SGHNT, CDR2 YYREEE (reference sequence). The CDR3 runs 13 residues. The CDR3 DNA sequence: TGTGCCAGCAGCTGGGACACACAAGAGACCCAGTACTTC. Its protein product is CASSWDTQETQYF.

This clonotype occurred a few times. The chain employs TRBV27 and TRBJ1-2; TRBD1 aligns across 9 bases. Germline CDR1 is MNHEY and CDR2 is SMNVEV (reference sequence). Trimming removed 4 bases from V and 5 bases from J; junction bases left unmatched: 5. CDR3 size: 14 residues. CDR3 coding DNA: TGTGCCAGCAGTTATAAACAGGGGGCATATGGCTACACCTTC. Its translation: CASSYKQGAYGYTF.

Comment on this clonotype: The conserved phenylalanine or tryptophan normally closing the CDR3 is absent here, so this likely arose from a read error. V gene TRBV19 combines with J gene TRBJ1-5, with 9 bases identical to TRBD1. The CDR3 runs to 17 residues. V lost 5 bases and J lost 6; bases outside the gene matches: 14. Germline loops: CDR1 LNHDA, CDR2 SQIVND (reference sequence). CDR3 bases: TGTGCCAGTAGTCCTCCGGGACAGGGACTCTTGGGTCAGCCCCAGCATTCT. It yields the protein CASSPPGQGLLGQPQHS.

The rearrangement joins TRBV6-5 to TRBJ2-3; no reliable D call. This CDR3 has 16 amino acids. V dropped 2 bases and J dropped 0 bases, with 12 bases sitting between them. Per germline, CDR1 MNHEY and CDR2 SVGAGI. The CDR3 is CASSYTTMVSTDTQYF. The CDR3 bases are TGTGCCAGCAGTTACACCACGATGGTGAGCACAGATACGCAGTATTTT.

The V gene is TRBV7-9, the J gene TRBJ1-1, with a tentative D call TRBD1 (6 bases). The CDR3 runs to 15 residues. Germline loops: CDR1 SEHNR, CDR2 FQNEAQ (reference sequence). The V end was cut by 4 bases, the J end by 0 bases, with 12 bases between. The CDR3 loop reads CASSSPWGLNTEAFF. The DNA of the CDR3 is TGTGCCAGCAGCTCCCCTTGGGGGCTGAACACTGAAGCTTTCTTT.

This clonotype was seen only a few times. The rearrangement uses TRBV6-1 and TRBJ1-1; D is unresolved. This CDR3 has 15 amino acids. CDR1 is MNHNS, CDR2 SASEGT, per germline. V was pared by 6 bases and J by 1 base, with 15 bases between. The CDR3 region is CASRESTRSNTEAFF. The CDR3, as DNA: TGTGCCAGCAGGGAATCGACACGGTCGAACACTGAAGCTTTCTTT.

V usage is TRBV6-1 and J usage is TRBJ1-1; D is ambiguous. CDR1 MNHNS and CDR2 SASEGT come from the germline V gene. Trimming took 5 bases from V and 0 from J, leaving 13 bases between them. The CDR3 covers 15 residues. The CDR3: CASSPHVTVNTEAFF. The CDR3 coding sequence is TGTGCCAGCAGTCCCCACGTTACAGTGAACACTGAAGCTTTCTTT.

The chain couples TRBV19 to TRBJ1-5, with D perhaps matching TRBD1 (6 bases). The V end was cut by 5 bases, the J end by 2 bases, with 13 bases between. CDR1 is LNHDA and CDR2 is SQIVND in the germline V gene (reference sequence). This CDR3 comprises 15 residues. CDR3 loop: CASSPRGGRNQPQHF. CDR3 in DNA: TGTGCCAGTAGTCCCCGGGGGGGGCGCAATCAGCCCCAGCATTTT.

This chain joins TRBV7-6 and TRBJ1-2, with a weak D call TRBD1 (5 bases). Germline assignment: CDR1 SGHVS and CDR2 FNYEAQ. The CDR3 covers 13 residues. The ends were cut back, 1 base at V and 4 bases at J, with 7 bases in the middle. The chain's CDR3 is CASSLGQFYGYTF. CDR3 coding DNA: TGTGCCAGCAGCTTAGGACAGTTCTATGGCTACACCTTC. The full variable domain, rest sourced from reference TRBV7-6 and TRBJ1-2, is GAGVSQSPRYKVTKRGQDVALRCDPISGHVSLYWYRQALGQGPEFLTYFNYEAQQDKSGLPNDRFSAERPEGSISTLTIQRTEQRDSAMYRCASSLGQFYGYTFGSGTRLTVV.